A selection of T cell receptor beta chains follows, all from one sample in a study of technical replicates of blood from several donors. The repertoire was sequenced with immunoSEQ multiplex PCR; TCRdb's copy has only in-frame clones and lacks some. The sample includes 70,000 or so clones, about 90% of them seen just once. The sequencing input was T cells isolated from PBMCs. These receptors came from a human donor in good health. Each CDR3 is given with its conserved first and last residue. The order of the fields is V gene, J gene, D gene, clone size, CDR3 DNA, CDR3 protein. The D gene is left open where the match is weak. Clone sizes are given selectively: once, few, many, or a class where the clone is expanded.

V gene: TRBV9
J gene: TRBJ1-4
D gene: TRBD1
clone size: .
CDR3 DNA: TGTGCCAGCAGGGGTGACAGGGGCGGAAATGAAAAACTGTTTTTT
CDR3 protein: CASRGDRGGNEKLFF

V gene: TRBV27
J gene: TRBJ2-3
D gene: .
clone size: .
CDR3 DNA: TGTGCCAGCAGTTTTCGGAGCACAGATACGCAGTATTTT
CDR3 protein: CASSFRSTDTQYF

V gene: TRBV7-8
J gene: TRBJ2-7
D gene: .
clone size: .
CDR3 DNA: TGTGCCAGCAGCCCCTTCCTAGACCAGTCCTACGAGCAGTACTTC
CDR3 protein: CASSPFLDQSYEQYF

V gene: TRBV10-1
J gene: TRBJ1-4
D gene: .
clone size: .
CDR3 DNA: TGCGCCAGCAGTTACAGGCCTCGTTTTGCAACTAATGAAAAACTGTTTTTT
CDR3 protein: CASSYRPRFATNEKLFF

V gene: TRBV5-1
J gene: TRBJ2-1
D gene: .
clone size: .
CDR3 DNA: TGCGCCAGCAGCCCCAGCGGAGCCTACAATGAGCAGTTCTTC
CDR3 protein: CASSPSGAYNEQFF

V gene: TRBV10-3
J gene: TRBJ2-1
D gene: TRBD2
clone size: .
CDR3 DNA: TGTGCCATCAGCCTTTGGACTAGCGGGAGTTACAATGAGCAGTTCTTC
CDR3 protein: CAISLWTSGSYNEQFF

V gene: TRBV9
J gene: TRBJ2-2
D gene: .
clone size: .
CDR3 DNA: TGTGCCAGCAGCGTAGGTCAGTTCAGGTCCGGGGAGCTGTTTTTT
CDR3 protein: CASSVGQFRSGELFF

V gene: TRBV4-1
J gene: TRBJ2-1
D gene: TRBD2
clone size: .
CDR3 DNA: TGCGCCAGCAGCCAAGACTTCATGACTAGCACGGGGGGCAATGAGCAGTTCTTC
CDR3 protein: CASSQDFMTSTGGNEQFF

V gene: TRBV6-1
J gene: TRBJ1-1
D gene: .
clone size: .
CDR3 DNA: TGTGCCAGCAGTCCACTAAGGGGCGCAGGGACTGAAGCTTTCTTT
CDR3 protein: CASSPLRGAGTEAFF

V gene: TRBV30
J gene: TRBJ2-7
D gene: .
clone size: .
CDR3 DNA: TGTGCCTGGCTGGACAGTACCCGCGAGCAGTACTTC
CDR3 protein: CAWLDSTREQYF

V gene: TRBV28
J gene: TRBJ2-7
D gene: .
clone size: .
CDR3 DNA: TGTGCCAGCAGCCTCGGCCCTCGGAGGGAGCAGTACTTC
CDR3 protein: CASSLGPRREQYF

V gene: TRBV29-1
J gene: TRBJ1-1
D gene: .
clone size: .
CDR3 DNA: TGCAGCGTTGAAGACCGACCCTCCCAGGGCGTCGGGGCTTTCTTT
CDR3 protein: CSVEDRPSQGVGAFF

V gene: TRBV10-3
J gene: TRBJ2-2
D gene: .
clone size: .
CDR3 DNA: TGTGCCATCAGTGACGGGAACACCGGGGAGCTGTTTTTT
CDR3 protein: CAISDGNTGELFF

V gene: TRBV27
J gene: TRBJ2-1
D gene: .
clone size: .
CDR3 DNA: TGTGCCAGCAGTTTAGGGCACAGGGATCGGCAGTTCTTC
CDR3 protein: CASSLGHRDRQFF

V gene: TRBV5-1
J gene: TRBJ2-5
D gene: TRBD2
clone size: .
CDR3 DNA: TGCGCCAGCAGCTTAGATAGCGGGAGGGCCGAAACCCAGTACTTC
CDR3 protein: CASSLDSGRAETQYF

V gene: TRBV6-5
J gene: TRBJ1-1
D gene: .
clone size: .
CDR3 DNA: TGTGCCAGCAGTCGCCTTCGCGGGGACGGGGCTTTCTTT
CDR3 protein: CASSRLRGDGAFF

V gene: TRBV7-3
J gene: TRBJ2-5
D gene: .
clone size: .
CDR3 DNA: TGTGCCAGCAGCTTAACCAGGGTGGAGACCCAGTACTTC
CDR3 protein: CASSLTRVETQYF

V gene: TRBV28
J gene: TRBJ1-5
D gene: TRBD1
clone size: .
CDR3 DNA: TGTGCCAGCATTTCGGGACAGGCTCCCTTTCAGCCCCAGCATTTT
CDR3 protein: CASISGQAPFQPQHF

V gene: TRBV11-2
J gene: TRBJ2-7
D gene: TRBD1
clone size: .
CDR3 DNA: TGTGCCAGCAGCATCGGGACAGCCTACGAGCAGTACTTC
CDR3 protein: CASSIGTAYEQYF

V gene: TRBV28
J gene: TRBJ2-7
D gene: .
clone size: .
CDR3 DNA: TGTGCCAGCATTAAGCGCCCTGGGTACGAGCAGTACTTC
CDR3 protein: CASIKRPGYEQYF

V gene: TRBV6-1
J gene: TRBJ2-7
D gene: .
clone size: .
CDR3 DNA: TGTGCCAGCAGCCTAGCTACCTACGAGCAGTACTTC
CDR3 protein: CASSLATYEQYF

V gene: TRBV10-3
J gene: TRBJ2-5
D gene: TRBD2
clone size: .
CDR3 DNA: TGTGCCACCGGGACTAGCGGGAGGTTAAAAGAGACCCAGTACTTC
CDR3 protein: CATGTSGRLKETQYF

V gene: TRBV18
J gene: TRBJ1-2
D gene: TRBD1
clone size: .
CDR3 DNA: TGTGCCAGCTCACTGGGACAGGATGGCTACACCTTC
CDR3 protein: CASSLGQDGYTF

V gene: TRBV7-9
J gene: TRBJ2-7
D gene: TRBD2
clone size: .
CDR3 DNA: TGTGCCAGCAGCCTTACGACTAGCGCCGATGAGCAGTACTTC
CDR3 protein: CASSLTTSADEQYF

V gene: TRBV7-2
J gene: TRBJ2-7
D gene: .
clone size: .
CDR3 DNA: TGTGCCAGCAGCTTAGTTCAGGGGCTCTACGAGCAGTACTTC
CDR3 protein: CASSLVQGLYEQYF

V gene: TRBV2
J gene: TRBJ2-1
D gene: TRBD2
clone size: .
CDR3 DNA: TGTGCCAGCACTACTAGCGTCTCCTACAATGAGCAGTTCTTC
CDR3 protein: CASTTSVSYNEQFF

V gene: TRBV27
J gene: TRBJ1-1
D gene: TRBD1
clone size: few
CDR3 DNA: TGTGCCAGCAGTTTATCGGGAACCGGGACAGGAACGAACACTGAAGCTTTCTTT
CDR3 protein: CASSLSGTGTGTNTEAFF

V gene: TRBV4-1
J gene: TRBJ2-7
D gene: TRBD2
clone size: .
CDR3 DNA: TGCGCCAGCAGCCAAGACCCAGCGGGAGTCGAGCAGTACTTC
CDR3 protein: CASSQDPAGVEQYF

V gene: TRBV21-1
J gene: TRBJ1-5
D gene: .
clone size: .
CDR3 DNA: TGTGCCAGCAGCACAAGACAGGGAATGTGCAATCAGCCCCAGCATTTT
CDR3 protein: CASSTRQGMCNQPQHF

V gene: TRBV30
J gene: TRBJ2-1
D gene: TRBD2
clone size: .
CDR3 DNA: TGTGCCTGGAGCCTAGCGGGAGGTGGGGGTGAGCAGTTCTTC
CDR3 protein: CAWSLAGGGGEQFF

V gene: TRBV7-3
J gene: TRBJ2-5
D gene: .
clone size: .
CDR3 DNA: TGTGCCAGCAGCTTATACGGGAGTTACCAAGAGACCCAGTACTTC
CDR3 protein: CASSLYGSYQETQYF

V gene: TRBV7-3
J gene: TRBJ1-2
D gene: TRBD1
clone size: .
CDR3 DNA: TGTGCCAGCAGCTCCGGGACAGGGAATGGCTACACCTTC
CDR3 protein: CASSSGTGNGYTF

V gene: TRBV4-1
J gene: TRBJ2-5
D gene: .
clone size: .
CDR3 DNA: TGCGCCAGCAGCCCGGGGATTGGAGAGACCCAGTACTTC
CDR3 protein: CASSPGIGETQYF

V gene: TRBV13
J gene: TRBJ2-3
D gene: TRBD2
clone size: .
CDR3 DNA: TGTGCCAGCAGACACGGACTAGCGGGAGATGGAGATACGCAGTATTTT
CDR3 protein: CASRHGLAGDGDTQYF

V gene: TRBV10-3
J gene: TRBJ2-5
D gene: TRBD2
clone size: .
CDR3 DNA: TGTGCCATCAGTGGAAGCGGGAGGGGGGAGACCCAGTACTTC
CDR3 protein: CAISGSGRGETQYF

V gene: TRBV11-3
J gene: TRBJ2-2
D gene: TRBD2
clone size: once
CDR3 DNA: TGTGCCAGCAGCTTAGGTAGCGGGATCAACACCGGGGAGCTGTTTTTT
CDR3 protein: CASSLGSGINTGELFF

V gene: TRBV29-1
J gene: TRBJ2-3
D gene: TRBD2
clone size: .
CDR3 DNA: TGCAGCGTCGAAGGGCTAGCGGAGACTAGCACAGATACGCAGTATTTT
CDR3 protein: CSVEGLAETSTDTQYF

V gene: TRBV4-1
J gene: TRBJ2-7
D gene: TRBD1
clone size: .
CDR3 DNA: TGCGCCAGCAGCCAAGGGGGCAGGGGGAAGGACGAGCAGTACTTC
CDR3 protein: CASSQGGRGKDEQYF

V gene: TRBV5-8
J gene: TRBJ2-1
D gene: .
clone size: .
CDR3 DNA: TGTGCCAGCAGCTTGGAAAGAGGTTTCGCCTACAATGAGCAGTTCTTC
CDR3 protein: CASSLERGFAYNEQFF

V gene: TRBV7-3
J gene: TRBJ1-2
D gene: .
clone size: .
CDR3 DNA: TGTGCCAGCAGCTTAATAGCGGGGGCCGATGGCTACACCTTC
CDR3 protein: CASSLIAGADGYTF

V gene: TRBV5-4
J gene: TRBJ2-1
D gene: TRBD2
clone size: .
CDR3 DNA: TGTGCCAGCAGCCCCCGGACTAGCCTGTACAATGAGCAGTTCTTC
CDR3 protein: CASSPRTSLYNEQFF

V gene: TRBV30
J gene: TRBJ1-2
D gene: .
clone size: .
CDR3 DNA: TGTGCCTGGAATGGACAGCTAAATTACCGCGGCTACACCTTC
CDR3 protein: CAWNGQLNYRGYTF

V gene: TRBV5-6
J gene: TRBJ2-7
D gene: .
clone size: .
CDR3 DNA: TGTGCCAGCAGCCCGGGAGTGCTCGAGCAGTACTTC
CDR3 protein: CASSPGVLEQYF

V gene: TRBV11-3
J gene: TRBJ2-2
D gene: TRBD2
clone size: .
CDR3 DNA: TGTGCCAGCAGGAGAGGGACTAGCGGGATATCCGGGGAGCTGTTTTTT
CDR3 protein: CASRRGTSGISGELFF

V gene: TRBV7-8
J gene: TRBJ2-7
D gene: .
clone size: few
CDR3 DNA: TGTGCCAGCAGCTTAGGTACTAGGTTAAGCTCCTACGAGCAGTACTTC
CDR3 protein: CASSLGTRLSSYEQYF

V gene: TRBV10-3
J gene: TRBJ2-7
D gene: .
clone size: .
CDR3 DNA: TGTGCCATCAGTGAGTATCGTCCAGACGAGCAGTACTTC
CDR3 protein: CAISEYRPDEQYF

V gene: TRBV30
J gene: TRBJ1-4
D gene: .
clone size: .
CDR3 DNA: TGTGCCTGGAGTGTCCCAGGGCTATCTAATGAAAAACTGTTTTTT
CDR3 protein: CAWSVPGLSNEKLFF

V gene: TRBV5-4
J gene: TRBJ2-1
D gene: .
clone size: .
CDR3 DNA: TGTGCCAGCAGCTTGACGGGAGTTTCGGATGAGCAGTTCTTC
CDR3 protein: CASSLTGVSDEQFF

V gene: TRBV6-1
J gene: TRBJ1-5
D gene: .
clone size: .
CDR3 DNA: TGTGCCAGCAGTGAGGCCACAGGGCGGCAGCCCCAGCATTTT
CDR3 protein: CASSEATGRQPQHF

V gene: TRBV5-4
J gene: TRBJ1-2
D gene: TRBD1
clone size: .
CDR3 DNA: TGTGCCAGCAGCTCCCGGGACAGGGGACTCTGGAACTATGGCTACACCTTC
CDR3 protein: CASSSRDRGLWNYGYTF

V gene: TRBV5-1
J gene: TRBJ2-1
D gene: .
clone size: .
CDR3 DNA: TGCGCCAGCAGCTTCAGCGGGAATGAGCAGTTCTTC
CDR3 protein: CASSFSGNEQFF

V gene: TRBV7-9
J gene: TRBJ1-1
D gene: .
clone size: few
CDR3 DNA: TGTGCCAGCAGCTTAGCGAGAGGGACTGAAGCTTTCTTT
CDR3 protein: CASSLARGTEAFF

V gene: TRBV21-1
J gene: TRBJ1-2
D gene: .
clone size: once
CDR3 DNA: TGTGCCAGCAGCTTAGGTCCCTACAGCGGGGGTAAGGACTATGGCTACACCTTC
CDR3 protein: CASSLGPYSGGKDYGYTF

V gene: TRBV6-5
J gene: TRBJ1-4
D gene: .
clone size: .
CDR3 DNA: TGTGCCAGCAGTCTAAGTGAAGCGGGGGAAGAAAAACTGTTTTTT
CDR3 protein: CASSLSEAGEEKLFF

V gene: TRBV29-1
J gene: TRBJ2-7
D gene: .
clone size: once
CDR3 DNA: TGCAGCGTTGAATTCCGCGAGCAACCAAACTCCTACGAGCAGTACTTC
CDR3 protein: CSVEFREQPNSYEQYF

V gene: TRBV27
J gene: TRBJ2-7
D gene: TRBD2
clone size: .
CDR3 DNA: TGTGCCAGCAGTTTGACTAGCGGGATGGACGAGCAGTACTTC
CDR3 protein: CASSLTSGMDEQYF

V gene: TRBV6-5
J gene: TRBJ1-1
D gene: .
clone size: .
CDR3 DNA: TGTGCCAGCAGTTCGACAGGAACCACTGAAGCTTTCTTT
CDR3 protein: CASSSTGTTEAFF

V gene: TRBV27
J gene: TRBJ1-2
D gene: TRBD1
clone size: .
CDR3 DNA: TGTGCCAGCCGCTACCGGACAGGGGGGTGGTATGGCTACACCTTC
CDR3 protein: CASRYRTGGWYGYTF

V gene: TRBV7-6
J gene: TRBJ2-7
D gene: TRBD1
clone size: .
CDR3 DNA: TGTGCCAGCAGCCCGCCGGGGACAGGGGGGTACGAGCAGTACTTC
CDR3 protein: CASSPPGTGGYEQYF